The text below deals with one TCR beta chain. The data belong to a study of cytomegalovirus exposure and HLA in healthy donors. The PCR ran on 60 Vbeta and 13 Jbeta primers. Data came from immunoSEQ multiplex PCR; TCRdb stores just in-frame clones and leaves some out. The sample lists about 200,000 clones, roughly 84% occurring once. The CDR3 loop spans 15 amino acids. Germline V gene sequence: CDR1 LGHNA, CDR2 YNFKEQ. The ends were cut back, 1 base at V and 7 bases at J, with 17 bases in the middle. This chain connects TRBV4-2 to TRBJ2-7; D might be TRBD2 (5 bases). The sample was PBMCs. The clonotype comes from a man between 50 and 59 years old in good health and CMV-seronegative. CDR3 region: CASSQGEGAPGEQYF. The CDR3 bases are TGTGCCAGCAGCCAAGGAGAGGGAGCCCCGGGAGAGCAGTACTTC.